A single sample gave rise to the 9 T cell receptor beta chains below, sequenced in a study of long-term antiretroviral therapy in people with HIV. Run at survey level, the immunoSEQ assay was version v3.0. Using immunoSEQ multiplex PCR, the repertoire was profiled, and TCRdb retains in-frame clones only, with some absent. The data show 20,000 to 25,000 clones, with over 85% seen just once and more than 8% held by the top ten. Sequences were derived from unsorted PBMCs, sampled 7.6 years after starting antiretroviral therapy. The receptors come from a woman aged 35 to 49 with HIV.

V is TRBV7-3 and J is TRBJ1-1; D not resolved. Germline CDR1 and CDR2: SGHTA and FQGTGA. Trimming took off 2 bases at V and 1 base at J, with 8 bases between the two ends. The CDR3 spans 14 residues. The CDR3 DNA follows: TGTGCCAGCAGCTTAGGCAGAGGGAACACTGAAGCTTTCTTT. Translated: CASSLGRGNTEAFF.

The chain is built from TRBV5-1 and TRBJ1-1; 9 bases agree with TRBD1. The CDR3 consists of 14 residues. CDR1 SGHRS and CDR2 YFSETQ come from the germline V gene. J was trimmed by 3 bases and V by 5 bases; bases with no gene match: 5. CDR3 in DNA: TGCGCCAGCAGTGAGACAGGGGGGTACACTGAAGCTTTCTTT. It codes for CASSETGGYTEAFF.

The chain combines TRBV19 with TRBJ2-5; 8 nucleotides line up with TRBD2. The CDR3 totals 16 residues. Germline V gene lookup returns CDR1 LNHDA and CDR2 SQIVND (reference sequence). V lost 6 bases to trimming and J lost 2 bases; unmatched junction nucleotides: 11. The DNA for the CDR3 is TGTGCCAGTAGCGGGGGGGCTAATCGAGAACAAGAGACCCAGTACTTC. Protein: CASSGGANREQETQYF.

For the CDR3, the DNA is TGTGCCAGCAGTTCCCGTTGGGGGGGCCGAAACTATGGCTACACCTTC. It encodes CASSSRWGGRNYGYTF. The V call is TRBV6-5, the J call TRBJ1-2; TRBD1 might be the D (6 bases). The CDR3 consists of 16 residues. Looked up from germline, CDR1 is MNHEY and CDR2 is SVGAGI. The germline V and J ends were trimmed by 4 bases and 2 bases, with 17 bases remaining between them.

This clone is medium-sized in the sample. The chain joins TRBV14 to TRBJ1-4; 8 nucleotides line up with TRBD1. The CDR3 sequence is 15 residues long. CDR1 and CDR2 (germline): SGHDN, FVKESK. V shed 1 base, J shed 3 bases, and the junction held 1 base outside the gene matches. DNA of the CDR3: TGTGCCAGCAGCCAAGGGGGACAGGCTAATGAAAAACTGTTTTTT. It translates to CASSQGGQANEKLFF.

The chain combines TRBV5-4 with TRBJ2-7, with TRBD1 as a possible D gene (6 bases). The CDR3 extends over 15 amino acids. Trimming took 4 bases from V and 2 from J, leaving 16 bases between them. The germline V gene encodes CDR1 SGHNT and CDR2 YYREEE (reference sequence). The CDR3 reads CASSTSGVKAYEQYF. The CDR3 DNA reads as TGTGCCAGCAGCACCTCAGGGGTGAAAGCCTACGAGCAGTACTTC.

The V gene is TRBV11-2, the J gene TRBJ2-7; TRBD2 agrees at 7 bases. The CDR3 contains 14 residues. CDR1 is SGHAT, CDR2 FQNNGV, per germline. With V trimmed by 6 bases and J by 5 bases, 10 bases remained unmatched. Here the CDR3 reads CASRVSGRNHEQYF. The CDR3 nucleotides are TGTGCCAGCAGGGTATCCGGGAGGAACCACGAGCAGTACTTC.

The chain joins TRBV6-5 to TRBJ2-1, with D unclear. CDR1 MNHEY and CDR2 SVGAGI come from the germline V gene. The germline V and J ends were trimmed by 8 bases and 9 bases, with 17 bases remaining between them. CDR3 length equals 13 residues. The CDR3 reads CASLPPQGLEQFF. Here the CDR3 DNA reads TGTGCCAGCCTCCCACCCCAAGGGCTTGAGCAGTTCTTC.

The chain recombines TRBV7-3 with TRBJ1-1, with no clear D. CDR1 and CDR2 from the germline V gene are SGHTA and FQGTGA. Trimming cost V 2 bases and J 1 base, with 5 bases left between them. The CDR3 loop spans 13 amino acids. The CDR3 spells CASSLGTNTEAFF. The CDR3 DNA reads TGTGCCAGCAGCTTAGGTACGAACACTGAAGCTTTCTTT.